This TCR beta chain was captured in a study of chronic HIV infection and antiretroviral therapy. This CDR3 comprises 13 residues. Germline V lookup: CDR1 MNHEY, CDR2 SVGAGI. The V and J ends lost 0 bases and 1 base respectively, with 3 bases between them. TCRdb reprocessed the 5' RACE reads via MiXCR and lists one record per CDR3 protein. Of approximately 47,000 distinct CDR3 sequences listed, 15% to 20% are singletons. The chain recombines TRBV6-5 with TRBJ1-1; D uncertain. Source material: peripheral blood. This clonotype originated in an adult who had HIV and had not received antiretroviral therapy, or was an uninfected healthy control (not recorded which). DNA for the CDR3: TGTGCCAGCAGTTACTCGAGGAACACTGAAGCTTTCTTT. Translation gives CASSYSRNTEAFF.